One and the same sample provided the 10 T cell receptor beta chains below, sequenced in a study of blood T cell repertoires in COVID-19. Assay used: immunoSEQ multiplex PCR; TCRdb lists only in-frame clones, some missing. Here the sample spans roughly 82,000 clones, about 83% being singletons. The sequenced sample consisted of peripheral blood. The source is a woman aged 55-70 years with acute or convalescent COVID-19.

DNA of the CDR3: TGTGCCAGCAGATCTACCTTACGCCGGGACAGTGCCTTAATGTTGGTGTTGTTTTTT. Its protein product is CASRSTLRRDSALMLVLFF. This chain uses TRBV6-7 with TRBJ1-4; 7 positions agree with TRBD1. TRBV6-7 is placed among ORFs of uncertain function. The CDR3 is 19 amino acids. V lost 6 bases to trimming and J lost 15 bases; unmatched junction nucleotides: 31.

The chain employs TRBV29-1 and TRBJ1-2, with no clear D. Germline CDR1 and CDR2: SQVTM and ANQGSEA. The CDR3 totals 11 residues. V was cut by 8 bases and J by 13 bases, with 20 bases left in between. The CDR3 DNA reads TGCAGCCTCTCCCTAGGGAGTGGGATCACCTTC. Protein product: CSLSLGSGITF.

This chain connects TRBV6-5 to TRBJ2-1; 7 bases align to TRBD1. CDR1 is MNHEY and CDR2 is SVGAGI in the germline V gene. The CDR3 sequence is 13 residues long. V was clipped by 6 bases and J by 4 bases; unmatched bases: 3. The CDR3 coding sequence is TGTGCCAGCAGCCGGGACAGTTACAATGAGCAGTTCTTC. Translating it yields CASSRDSYNEQFF.

The chain uses TRBV5-1 and TRBJ1-3; D may be TRBD1 (6 bases). V lost 5 bases and J 3 bases, leaving 15 bases between the germline ends. Germline values: CDR1 SGHRS, CDR2 YFSETQ. This CDR3 region has 15 residues. This CDR3 reads CASRATQGSGNTIYF. CDR3 in DNA: TGCGCCAGCAGAGCCACACAGGGAAGTGGAAACACCATATATTTT.

This clone was counted many times. V usage is TRBV7-3 and J usage is TRBJ1-1, with D unresolved. Per germline, CDR1 SGHTA and CDR2 FQGTGA. V was shortened by 1 base and J by 1 base, with 10 bases between the two germline ends. The length of the CDR3 is 15 residues. The CDR3 sequence is CASSLILVGNTEAFF. In DNA form, the CDR3 reads TGTGCCAGCAGCTTAATTCTGGTCGGGAACACTGAAGCTTTCTTT.

The chain couples TRBV30 to TRBJ1-3, with D perhaps TRBD1 (6 bases). The germline gives CDR1 GTSNPN, CDR2 SVGIG (reference sequence). The CDR3 covers 14 residues. The V gene lost 2 bases and the J gene lost 3 bases, with 11 bases spanning the gap. For the CDR3, the DNA is TGTGCCTGGAGTTCCTACAGGGTTGGAAACACCATATATTTT. This sequence encodes CAWSSYRVGNTIYF.

V and J are TRBV5-1 and TRBJ2-6, with D unresolved. CDR1 and CDR2 (germline): SGHRS, YFSETQ. With 0 bases removed from V and 5 bases from J, the gap between germline ends came to 3 bases. The CDR3 is made up of 13 amino acids. In DNA form, the CDR3 reads TGCGCCAGCAGCTTGGACTGGGCCAACGTCCTGACTTTC. Amino acids: CASSLDWANVLTF.

The chain has TRBV7-2 and TRBJ1-1; 9 bases map to TRBD1. The CDR3 totals 15 residues. Trimming removed 2 bases from V and 5 bases from J; junction bases left unmatched: 6. Germline lookup yields CDR1 SGHTA and CDR2 FQGNSA. Here the CDR3 DNA reads TGTGCCAGCAGCTTACAAACAGGGGGCGCGACTGAAGCTTTCTTT. This sequence encodes CASSLQTGGATEAFF. The full variable domain, rest sourced from reference TRBV7-2 and TRBJ1-1, is GAGVSQSPSNKVTEKGKDVELRCDPISGHTALYWYRQSLGQGLEFLIYFQGNSAPDKSGLPSDRFSAERTGGSVSTLTIQRTQQEDSAVYLCASSLQTGGATEAFFGQGTRLTVV.

The chain has TRBV5-4 and TRBJ2-1; 9 bases are a match to TRBD2. This CDR3 comprises 19 residues. Trimming took 7 bases from V and 3 from J; bases not matched to a gene: 20. Germline V gene lookup returns CDR1 SGHNT and CDR2 YYREEE (reference sequence). The CDR3 here is CASFKPGTSMQVSYNEQFF. The DNA of the CDR3 is TGTGCCAGCTTTAAACCCGGGACTAGCATGCAGGTGAGCTACAATGAGCAGTTCTTC.

The chain is built from TRBV19 and TRBJ2-1; 11 bases line up with TRBD2. The germline gives CDR1 LNHDA, CDR2 SQIVND (reference sequence). V was clipped by 5 bases and J by 4 bases; unmatched bases: 7. The CDR3 loop spans 16 amino acids. The CDR3 sequence is CASSPLASGGYNEQFF. CDR3 nucleotide sequence: TGTGCCAGTAGTCCCCTGGCTAGCGGGGGGTACAATGAGCAGTTCTTC.